Included here is one TCR beta chain sequence, with context. CDR1 and CDR2 from the germline V gene are LNHDA and SQIVND (reference sequence). CDR3 length equals 14 residues. Trimming left V 6 bases short and J 7 bases short, with 18 bases between. Clones were sequenced by immunoSEQ multiplex PCR, and TCRdb holds only the in-frame ones, with some missing. The data contain 65,000 to 85,000 clones, around 90% of them seen just once; the ten biggest clones take up more than 0.8%. The sample belongs to a study of T cell changes during pregnancy in multiple sclerosis. V is TRBV19 and J is TRBJ1-2; TRBD1 is a possible D gene (5 bases). This receptor was identified in a female donor in good health, enrolled as a control in a pregnancy study. Sequenced material: peripheral blood, taken in the first trimester of pregnancy. CDR3 sequence: CASRASRTGGGYTF. The CDR3 coding sequence is TGTGCCAGTAGGGCCTCCCGGACGGGGGGTGGCTACACCTTC.